The 22 T cell receptor beta chains given below trace back to one sample, sequenced in a study of T cells in Graves' hyperthyroidism and ophthalmopathy. Authors of the study amplified TCR beta CDR3 regions from RNA transcripts. RT-PCR in the first round (using the HTBI primer set) targeted the TCR CDR3. TCRdb reprocessed the multiplex PCR reads with MiXCR, giving one entry per CDR3 protein. The sample includes about 600,000 distinct CDR3 sequences, approximately 15% of them seen just once. Sequenced material: blood. Receptors were obtained from a woman younger than 35 with Graves' ophthalmopathy.

This clonotype was counted only a few times. The chain recombines TRBV20-1 with TRBJ1-5; D may be TRBD1 (5 bases). The V end lost 0 bases, the J end lost 4 bases, and 16 bases lay between the germline ends. Germline V gene sequence: CDR1 DFQATT, CDR2 SNEGSKA (reference sequence). The CDR3 is 16 amino acids. Written as DNA, the CDR3 is TGCAGTGCTAGAGATTACCGGGACGGTCTGAATCAGCCCCAGCATTTT. It translates to CSARDYRDGLNQPQHF.

The chain is built from TRBV7-9 and TRBJ1-1; 7 bases are shared with TRBD1. The CDR3 is 15 residues long. Germline-derived CDR1 and CDR2 are SEHNR and FQNEAQ (reference sequence). Trimming removed 4 bases from V and 3 bases from J; junction bases left unmatched: 8. CDR3 nucleotides: TGTGCCAGCAGCTGGGGGGGACAGTGGGACACTGAAGCTTTCTTT. Translating gives CASSWGGQWDTEAFF.

This clonotype was counted ten times or more. The J gene is TRBJ2-1, the V gene TRBV24-1; D unclear. The germline CDR1 and CDR2 sequences are KGHDR and SFDVKD. CDR3 length: 14 residues. The germline V and J ends were trimmed by 8 bases and 2 bases, with 12 bases remaining between them. CDR3 residues: CATMDGRAYNEQFF. CDR3 DNA: TGTGCCACCATGGATGGTCGAGCCTACAATGAGCAGTTCTTC.

The J gene is TRBJ2-1, the V gene TRBV4-1, with a weak D call TRBD2 (5 bases). The CDR3 consists of 15 residues. Trimming shortened V by 1 base and J by 9 bases, and 16 bases separated the two germline ends. Germline values: CDR1 MGHRA, CDR2 YSYEKL. The CDR3 sequence: CASSQVSGSATEQFF. In DNA form, the CDR3 reads TGCGCCAGCAGCCAAGTCTCGGGTAGCGCCACTGAGCAGTTCTTC.

J is TRBJ2-5 and V is TRBV5-5; D gene uncertain. Germline V gene sequence: CDR1 SGHKS, CDR2 YYEKEE (reference sequence). The CDR3 spans 12 residues. V was clipped by 5 bases and J by 6 bases, with 11 bases between them. CDR3 bases: TGTGCCAGCAGGGCAGAGCAGAAGACCCAGTACTTC. Translation: CASRAEQKTQYF.

This clonotype was seen ten or more times. The rearrangement uses TRBV20-1 and TRBJ2-7, with D perhaps given as TRBD1 or TRBD2 (5 bases each). This CDR3 region has 12 residues. Germline V gene lookup returns CDR1 DFQATT and CDR2 SNEGSKA (reference sequence). Trimming pared 4 bases from V and 0 bases from J, leaving 7 bases between. The CDR3 reads CSATGRSYEQYF. The DNA of the CDR3 is TGCAGTGCTACGGGACGCTCCTACGAGCAGTACTTC.

This clonotype was observed many times. This chain connects TRBV12-3 or TRBV12-4 to TRBJ1-6; D is unresolved. Trimming took 9 bases from V and 2 from J, leaving 5 bases between them. This CDR3 has 12 amino acids. The CDR3 bases are TGTGCCAGTCTGACCTATAATTCACCCCTCCACTTT. It is translated as CASLTYNSPLHF.

This clonotype was picked up many times. The rearrangement links TRBV5-8 to TRBJ1-5; D not certain. Germline V gene sequence: CDR1 SGHTS, CDR2 YDEGEE. This CDR3 contains 14 residues. V dropped 1 base and J dropped 4 bases, with 9 bases sitting between them. DNA of the CDR3: TGTGCCAGCAGCTTGCGGCAGAAAAATCAGCCCCAGCATTTT. Protein product: CASSLRQKNQPQHF. The variable domain in full, with the rest retrieved from reference TRBV5-8 and TRBJ1-5, is EAGVTQSPTHLIKTRGQQATLRCSPISGHTSVYWYQQALGLGLQFLLWYDEGEERNRGNFPPRFSGRQFPNYSSELNVNALELEDSALYLCASSLRQKNQPQHFGDGTRLSIL.

The table lists this clonotype with a few counts. The genes are TRBV24-1 and TRBJ1-3; tentative D call: TRBD1 (6 bases). V lost 5 bases and J lost 1, with 11 bases in between. Germline CDR1 reads KGHDR; CDR2 reads SFDVKD. The CDR3 covers 15 residues. The CDR3 DNA sequence: TGTGCCACCAGTGCGGGCAGGGGATCTGGAAACACCATATATTTT. It codes for CATSAGRGSGNTIYF.

This clonotype was detected many times. The chain has TRBV28 and TRBJ2-3; no firm D call. Germline CDR1 is MDHEN and CDR2 is SYDVKM. This CDR3 is 16 amino acids long. V was clipped by 6 bases and J by 7 bases, with 23 bases between them. CDR3 loop: CASSWAYQLSGNTQYF. The CDR3, as DNA: TGTGCCAGCAGCTGGGCCTACCAACTGTCAGGAAATACGCAGTATTTT.

This clonotype was recorded at least ten times. The CDR3 loop is CASSLDGTGLTYEQYF. CDR3 in DNA: TGTGCCAGCAGCTTAGACGGGACAGGGTTAACCTACGAGCAGTACTTC. V and J are TRBV13 and TRBJ2-7, with TRBD1 matching 9 bases. Trimming took 1 base from V and 2 from J; bases not matched to a gene: 6. The CDR3 is made up of 16 amino acids. CDR1 is PRHDT, CDR2 FYEKMQ, per germline (reference sequence). Based on the CDR3 plus reference TRBV13 and TRBJ2-7, the full variable domain is AAGVIQSPRHLIKEKRETATLKCYPIPRHDTVYWYQQGPGQDPQFLISFYEKMQSDKGSIPDRFSAQQFSDYHSELNMSSLELGDSALYFCASSLDGTGLTYEQYFGPGTRLTVT.

In this sample, this clonotype turned up many times. The CDR3 region is CASSDGPRDTQYF. The CDR3 region has the DNA TGTGCCAGCAGCGACGGTCCGAGGGATACGCAGTATTTT. The J gene is TRBJ2-3, the V gene TRBV5-5; D is unresolved. V lost 4 bases, J lost 6 bases, and 12 bases lay in between. This CDR3 is 13 amino acids long. Germline assignment: CDR1 SGHKS and CDR2 YYEKEE (reference sequence).

This clonotype was seen ten or more times. This rearrangement joins TRBV5-1 to TRBJ2-5, with TRBD2 matching over 8 bases. With 1 base clipped from V and 3 bases from J, the junction kept 8 bases outside the gene matches. The CDR3 consists of 16 residues. CDR1 is SGHRS and CDR2 is YFSETQ in the germline V gene. The CDR3 region is CASSLSSGRGKETQYF. CDR3 in DNA: TGCGCCAGCAGCTTGTCGAGCGGGAGAGGGAAAGAGACCCAGTACTTC.

This clonotype was picked up a small number of times. The rearrangement uses TRBV6-5 and TRBJ1-4; a weak D match, TRBD1 (5 bases). This CDR3 has 15 amino acids. V shed 0 bases and J shed 7 bases, with 12 bases lying between them. The germline gives CDR1 MNHEY, CDR2 SVGAGI. CDR3 DNA: TGTGCCAGCAGTTACTCCTACAGGCAGGGTGAAAAACTGTTTTTT. Translating it yields CASSYSYRQGEKLFF.

For this clonotype: This may be a read error, as it is one base from a much larger clone. V is TRBV24-1 and J is TRBJ2-1, with TRBD1 matching over 9 bases. The CDR3 is 16 residues long. CDR1 is KGHDR and CDR2 is SFDVKD in the germline V gene. CDR3 bases: TGTGCCACCAGTGAGGGGGACAGGGACACCTACGATGAGCAGTTCTTC. Its translation is CATSEGDRDTYDEQFF.

J is TRBJ2-1 and V is TRBV27, with 8 bases matching TRBD2. The germline gives CDR1 MNHEY, CDR2 SMNVEV (reference sequence). The CDR3 is made up of 14 amino acids. Trimming removed 7 bases from V and 6 bases from J; junction bases left unmatched: 8. CDR3 amino acids: CASTPGLGLNEQFF. In DNA, the CDR3 is TGTGCCAGCACCCCGGGACTAGGACTCAATGAGCAGTTCTTC.

This clonotype was seen ten or more times. This sequence joins TRBV7-9 and TRBJ1-2, with 7 bases aligning to TRBD1. CDR3 length: 14 amino acids. V lost 3 bases, J lost 6 bases, and 7 bases stayed unmatched. Germline V lookup: CDR1 SEHNR, CDR2 FQNEAQ (reference sequence). CDR3 sequence (DNA): TGTGCCAGCAGCTTGACAGGGAGGGAAAATGGCTACACCTTC. Protein sequence: CASSLTGRENGYTF.

This clonotype was found once. Sequence at one end of the junction differs from germline and may be a read error. The chain joins TRBV14 to TRBJ1-3, with D possibly matching TRBD1 (5 bases). The CDR3 spans 17 residues. Germline-derived CDR1 and CDR2 are SGHDN and FVKESK. The CDR3 nucleotides read TGTGCCAGCAGCCAGACCTACAGAGGGGTTTTTGGATACACCATATATTTT. It specifies CASSQTYRGVFGYTIYF.

The CDR3 sequence: CASSPGGASNEKLFF. The CDR3 DNA reads TGTGCCAGCAGCCCCGGGGGCGCGAGTAATGAAAAACTGTTTTTT. This chain connects TRBV9 to TRBJ1-4; D possibly corresponds to TRBD1 (6 bases). Between the trimmed V and J ends, which lost 4 bases and 4 bases, there was a span of 14 bases. The germline gives CDR1 SGDLS, CDR2 YYNGEE. CDR3 length: 15 residues.

Ten or more counts support this clonotype. The CDR3 here is CASSPSGQGWGEQYF. The CDR3 nucleotides are TGTGCCAGCAGTCCTTCCGGACAGGGATGGGGCGAGCAGTACTTC. This chain joins TRBV2 and TRBJ2-7, with 8 bases that match TRBD1. Germline V lookup: CDR1 SNHLY, CDR2 FYNNEI. This CDR3 region has 15 residues. The ends lost 5 bases at V and 6 bases at J; junction bases unmatched: 12.

This clonotype was recorded at least ten times. The genes are TRBV7-9 and TRBJ1-5; D is possibly TRBD1 (5 bases). This CDR3 is 14 amino acids long. Germline V gene lookup returns CDR1 SEHNR and CDR2 FQNEAQ (reference sequence). V lost 3 bases and J lost 3, with 9 bases in between. This chain's CDR3 is CASSFGDVNQPQHF. CDR3 DNA: TGTGCCAGCAGCTTTGGGGACGTCAATCAGCCCCAGCATTTT.

This chain joins TRBV6-4 and TRBJ1-2; D might be TRBD1 (5 bases). Germline V gives CDR1 MRHNA, CDR2 SNTAGT. The CDR3 contains 13 residues. Trimming took off 3 bases at V and 5 bases at J, with 10 bases between the two ends. The CDR3 bases are TGTGCCAGCAGTGATTGGGACGGATATGGCTACACCTTC. Translation gives CASSDWDGYGYTF.